This T cell receptor beta chain was obtained from a study of human T cells and chemical hapten exposure. Turning to the study itself: Sensitizing treatment utilized 2% DPC over a roughly 2 cm by roughly 2 cm portion of upper inner arm skin. Slight volume differences across pooled libraries mainly accounted for varying per-sample TCR yields.

Germline CDR1 is LGHNA and CDR2 is YNFKEQ. With 1 base removed from V and 5 bases from J, the gap between germline ends came to 3 bases. The CDR3 runs to 12 residues. Individual cDNA molecules (in the library) carried attached unique molecular identifiers. In TCRdb, the RACE reads were re-called with MiXCR into one record per CDR3 protein. This table has 300,000 to 350,000 distinct CDR3 sequences, around 7% appearing once. Noted time point: patch test 1, 2 weeks after DPC sensitization. Treatment defined: therapeutic diphenylcyclopropenone sensitization with weekly scalp DPC. The material was whole blood, obtained in connection with sensitization to the hapten diphenylcyclopropenone (DPC). V usage is TRBV4-2 and J usage is TRBJ1-3, with D hard to call. This clonotype was sampled from a woman between 18 and 30 years old with alopecia areata. Some clones in this sample may be carry-over from other donors' samples. CDR3 in amino acids: CASSQVRNTIYF. CDR3 nucleotides: TGTGCCAGCAGCCAAGTGAGAAACACCATATATTTT.